Following are 10 T cell receptor beta chains from one sample sequenced in a study of T-cell memory formation after mild COVID-19. TCRdb redid the calling of the 5' RACE reads with MiXCR, one entry per CDR3 protein. Of 200,000 or so distinct CDR3 sequences listed, over 9.5% are singletons. The specimen was PBMCs or a T cell subset sorted from them (not recorded which). The receptors here all came from a man aged 18-30 years who had mild COVID-19 (a few samples of this study predate the infection). Cell type and time point are not known.

The chain couples TRBV19 to TRBJ1-1; the match to TRBD1 covers 8 bases. J lost 1 base, V lost 5 bases, and 3 bases had no gene match. This CDR3 spans 14 amino acids. Per germline, CDR1 LNHDA and CDR2 SQIVND (reference sequence). The chain's CDR3 is CASSSDRENTEAFF. CDR3 coding DNA: TGTGCCAGTAGTTCGGACAGGGAGAACACTGAAGCTTTCTTT.

In its sample, this clonotype was seen a few times. CDR3 in DNA: TGCAGTGCTAGGATCAGGTCCTACGAGCAGTACGTC. This codes for CSARIRSYEQYV. The chain has TRBV20-1 and TRBJ2-7; D is undetermined. This CDR3 has 12 amino acids. V shed 3 bases and J shed 1 base, with 7 bases lying between them. CDR1 is DFQATT and CDR2 is SNEGSKA in the germline V gene (reference sequence).

This clonotype was seen at least ten times. The chain uses TRBV7-9 and TRBJ1-1, with D possibly matching TRBD1 (5 bases). The germline V and J ends were trimmed by 5 bases and 3 bases, with 16 bases remaining between them. Per germline, CDR1 SEHNR and CDR2 FQNEAQ (reference sequence). This CDR3 region has 15 residues. CDR3 sequence reads: CASSTPGRGDTEAFF. The DNA for the CDR3 is TGTGCCAGCAGCACCCCCGGGCGGGGGGACACTGAAGCTTTCTTT.

This clonotype was recorded a few times. The gene calls are TRBV7-2 and TRBJ1-5; D gene uncertain. Trimming pared 4 bases from V and 5 bases from J, leaving 9 bases between. Germline V gene data show CDR1 as SGHTA and CDR2 as FQGNSA. The CDR3 extends over 13 amino acids. The CDR3 sequence: CASSSARDQPQHF. CDR3 sequence (DNA): TGTGCCAGCAGCTCAGCAAGGGATCAGCCCCAGCATTTT.

In its sample, this clonotype was seen a few times. This rearrangement joins TRBV12-3 or TRBV12-4 to TRBJ2-1; 10 bases are a match to TRBD2. The trim removed 2 bases at V and 9 bases at J, leaving 7 bases unmatched. The CDR3 covers 15 residues. Here the CDR3 reads CASSLRAGGPGEQFF. DNA of the CDR3: TGTGCCAGCAGTTTAAGAGCGGGGGGGCCGGGTGAGCAGTTCTTC.

This clonotype was picked up many times. The rearrangement joins TRBV5-6 to TRBJ2-1; 7 nucleotides match TRBD1. The germline gives CDR1 SGHDT, CDR2 YYEEEE. V shed 0 bases, J shed 14 bases, and the junction held 8 bases outside the gene matches. This CDR3 contains 13 residues. CDR3 coding DNA: TGTGCCAGCAGCTTGGGTGGACAGGCAACGGAGTTCTTC. Protein: CASSLGGQATEFF.

The gene calls are TRBV2 and TRBJ2-5, with 7 bases aligning to TRBD2. V trimming: 7 bases; J trimming: 2 bases; junction bases outside the gene matches: 7. Germline V gene data show CDR1 as SNHLY and CDR2 as FYNNEI. The CDR3 is 14 amino acids. In nucleotides, the CDR3 is TGTGCCAGCAACCGGCTAGCGGAACAAGAGACCCAGTACTTC. It is translated as CASNRLAEQETQYF. The full variable domain, with the rest looked up from reference TRBV2 and TRBJ2-5, is EPEVTQTPSHQVTQMGQEVILRCVPISNHLYFYWYRQILGQKVEFLVSFYNNEISEKSEIFDDQFSVERPDGSNFTLKIRSTKLEDSAMYFCASNRLAEQETQYFGPGTRLLVL.

The V gene is TRBV7-2, the J gene TRBJ1-2; 7 bases fit TRBD1. CDR1 is SGHTA, CDR2 FQGNSA, per germline. This CDR3 is 13 amino acids long. The V gene end was trimmed by 7 bases and the J gene end by 2 bases; junction bases not matched to a gene: 4. The CDR3 reads CASTLTGNYGYTF. In DNA form, the CDR3 reads TGTGCCAGCACCTTGACAGGGAACTATGGCTACACCTTC.

This rearrangement joins TRBV3-1 to TRBJ2-7; D is possibly TRBD1 (6 bases). The V gene lost 2 bases and the J gene lost 2 bases, with 10 bases spanning the gap. CDR3 length: 14 residues. The germline V gene encodes CDR1 LGHDT and CDR2 YNNKEL (reference sequence). The chain's CDR3 is CASSQRDIAYEQYF. In nucleotides, the CDR3 is TGTGCCAGCAGCCAACGGGACATTGCCTACGAGCAGTACTTC.

J is TRBJ1-5 and V is TRBV3-1; D is possibly TRBD1 (5 bases). This CDR3 is 16 amino acids long. The ends were cut back, 6 bases at V and 4 bases at J, with 19 bases in the middle. The germline gives CDR1 LGHDT, CDR2 YNNKEL (reference sequence). The CDR3 DNA reads as TGTGCCAGCAGTTGGGGGGGAAACCTAGGGAATCAGCCCCAGCATTTT. It specifies CASSWGGNLGNQPQHF. The complete variable domain, with remaining parts taken from reference TRBV3-1 and TRBJ1-5, reads DTAVSQTPKYLVTQMGNDKSIKCEQNLGHDTMYWYKQDSKKFLKIMFSYNNKELIINETVPNRFSPKSPDKAHLNLHINSLELGDSAVYFCASSWGGNLGNQPQHFGDGTRLSIL.